These 7 T cell receptor beta chains originate from one sample sequenced in a study of beta chain features in type 1 diabetes. What was sequenced were expressed TCRB transcripts, since all of the isolated RNA had been reverse transcribed. Generated by immunoSEQ multiplex PCR, the TCRdb table keeps only in-frame clones and is missing some. The sample lists hundreds of thousands of clones, about 15% occurring once. Sequencing was performed on central memory CD4+ T cells from blood. These receptors all come from a man in his thirties or forties in good health.

This clone was detected a few times. The chain employs TRBV25-1 and TRBJ1-1; D not certain. The CDR3 loop spans 14 amino acids. Germline V gene sequence: CDR1 MGHDK, CDR2 SYGVNS. V lost 4 bases and J lost 4, with 13 bases in between. DNA of the CDR3: TGTGCCAGCAGTGGAAGTGTGGTGAGCACTGAAGCTTTCTTT. Protein: CASSGSVVSTEAFF.

CDR3: CASSLVVGTGELFF. As DNA, the CDR3 is TGTGCCAGCAGCTTAGTGGTTGGCACCGGGGAGCTGTTTTTT. The chain is built from TRBV11-3 and TRBJ2-2, with D uncertain. The CDR3 covers 14 residues. With 1 base removed from V and 4 bases from J, the gap between germline ends came to 7 bases. Germline lookup yields CDR1 SGHNT and CDR2 YENEEA.

This clone appeared a few times. The chain employs TRBV6-1 and TRBJ1-5; D may be TRBD1 (6 bases). Germline CDR1 reads MNHNS; CDR2 reads SASEGT. This CDR3 region has 15 residues. Deletions cut 3 bases from V and 4 bases from J, with 13 bases between. The CDR3 reads CASSEAQGWNQPQHF. The CDR3 coding sequence is TGTGCCAGCAGTGAGGCACAGGGTTGGAATCAGCCCCAGCATTTT.

V and J are TRBV9 and TRBJ2-1; 9 bases line up with TRBD1. The germline gives CDR1 SGDLS, CDR2 YYNGEE. V lost 3 bases, J lost 6 bases, and 7 bases stayed unmatched. The CDR3 loop spans 15 amino acids. The CDR3: CASSDRDRVSNEQFF. The CDR3 coding sequence is TGTGCCAGCAGCGACCGGGACAGGGTGTCCAATGAGCAGTTCTTC.

V gene TRBV7-2 combines with J gene TRBJ1-5; D call uncertain. The CDR3 has 14 amino acids. Trimming stripped 1 base from V and 7 bases from J, with 11 bases between. CDR1 is SGHTA and CDR2 is FQGNSA in the germline V gene. CDR3 sequence (DNA): TGTGCCAGCAGCTTAGATCGCGCGGGACAGCCCCAGCATTTT. It yields the protein CASSLDRAGQPQHF. The full variable domain, with the rest looked up from reference TRBV7-2 and TRBJ1-5, is GAGVSQSPSNKVTEKGKDVELRCDPISGHTALYWYRQSLGQGLEFLIYFQGNSAPDKSGLPSDRFSAERTGGSVSTLTIQRTQQEDSAVYLCASSLDRAGQPQHFGDGTRLSIL.

The gene calls are TRBV7-2 and TRBJ1-1, with D unclear. CDR1 is SGHTA, CDR2 FQGNSA, per germline. The V gene lost 2 bases and the J gene lost 0 bases, with 10 bases spanning the gap. This CDR3 is 15 amino acids long. The chain's CDR3 is CASSLSGRMNTEAFF. The CDR3 DNA follows: TGTGCCAGCAGCTTAAGTGGTCGGATGAACACTGAAGCTTTCTTT.

The table lists this clone with a few counts. The J gene is TRBJ2-5, the V gene TRBV19; 12 nucleotides line up with TRBD2. Germline lookup yields CDR1 LNHDA and CDR2 SQIVND (reference sequence). V lost 6 bases and J lost 4; bases outside the gene matches: 6. CDR3 size: 15 residues. The CDR3 reads CASSLGTSGRETQYF. Here the CDR3 DNA reads TGTGCCAGTAGCCTCGGGACTAGCGGGCGAGAGACCCAGTACTTC.